What follows are 21 T cell receptor beta chains derived from one specimen sequenced in a study of beta chain features in type 1 diabetes. Sequenced material consisted of expressed TCRB transcripts (all of the isolated RNA was reverse transcribed). Profiled with immunoSEQ multiplex PCR; TCRdb holds only in-frame clones, not every one. Of roughly 450,000 clones in the sample, roughly an eighth were seen once. Sequences were obtained from naive CD4+ T cells from blood. Every receptor here comes from a woman younger than 35 in good health.

This chain uses TRBV10-3 with TRBJ2-7, with D possibly being TRBD1 (5 bases). This CDR3 has 15 residues. Trimming took off 6 bases at V and 2 bases at J, with 17 bases between the two ends. CDR1 is ENHRY, CDR2 SYGVKD, per germline. The CDR3 here is CAIRTDSSAAYEQYF. The CDR3 bases are TGTGCCATCAGGACTGACAGTTCCGCGGCCTACGAGCAGTACTTC.

This rearrangement joins TRBV2 to TRBJ2-1, with 7 bases lining up with TRBD2. There are 14 residues in the CDR3. Germline CDR1 and CDR2: SNHLY and FYNNEI. J was trimmed by 0 bases and V by 7 bases; bases with no gene match: 3. Written as DNA, the CDR3 is TGTGCCAGCACGAGGACTAGCTCCTACAATGAGCAGTTCTTC. Translating it yields CASTRTSSYNEQFF. The variable domain in full, completed from reference TRBV2 and TRBJ2-1, reads EPEVTQTPSHQVTQMGQEVILRCVPISNHLYFYWYRQILGQKVEFLVSFYNNEISEKSEIFDDQFSVERPDGSNFTLKIRSTKLEDSAMYFCASTRTSSYNEQFFGPGTRLTVL.

This clone was seen a handful of times. This sequence joins TRBV20-1 and TRBJ2-7; weak D call: TRBD2 (6 bases). V lost 5 bases to trimming and J lost 9 bases, with 14 bases between them. CDR3 length: 11 residues. Germline CDR1 and CDR2: DFQATT and SNEGSKA (reference sequence). The CDR3 protein is CSAPNPGGQYF. CDR3 coding DNA: TGCAGTGCTCCAAACCCCGGGGGGCAGTACTTC.

CDR3 in amino acids: CSVVGNGGELFF. In DNA form, the CDR3 reads TGCAGCGTTGTGGGGAACGGCGGGGAGCTGTTTTTT. This chain connects TRBV29-1 to TRBJ2-2; D not certain. Trimming left V 4 bases short and J 7 bases short, with 10 bases between. This CDR3 is 12 amino acids long. In germline, CDR1 is SQVTM, CDR2 ANQGSEA.

This clone was detected only a few times. The V gene is TRBV7-2, the J gene TRBJ2-3; no reliable D call. The CDR3 sequence is 16 residues long. The germline V and J ends were trimmed by 1 base and 4 bases, with 15 bases remaining between them. Germline V lookup: CDR1 SGHTA, CDR2 FQGNSA. DNA of the CDR3: TGTGCCAGCAGCTTAGGACCCGAAAGATGGTCAGATACGCAGTATTTT. It is translated as CASSLGPERWSDTQYF.

This clone was observed a handful of times. The rearrangement uses TRBV4-1 and TRBJ2-5; no reliable D call. This CDR3 has 17 residues. Germline CDR1 reads MGHRA; CDR2 reads YSYEKL. Trimming stripped 1 base from V and 4 bases from J, with 19 bases between. This CDR3 reads CASSQGVPSGFGETQYF. The CDR3 DNA reads as TGCGCCAGCAGCCAAGGAGTGCCCTCAGGTTTCGGAGAGACCCAGTACTTC.

This chain joins TRBV7-9 and TRBJ2-3; D is unresolved. V gave up 0 bases and J gave up 2 bases, with 6 bases separating them. CDR1 is SEHNR, CDR2 FQNEAQ, per germline (reference sequence). This CDR3 has 14 amino acids. CDR3 residues: CASSLAVLTDTQYF. The CDR3 DNA reads TGTGCCAGCAGCTTAGCAGTACTCACAGATACGCAGTATTTT.

This chain connects TRBV30 to TRBJ1-5; the D is unclear. CDR1 and CDR2 (germline): GTSNPN, SVGIG (reference sequence). CDR3 length equals 13 residues. Trimming pared 2 bases from V and 3 bases from J, leaving 8 bases between. CDR3 amino acids: CAWSSGNNQPQHF. As DNA, the CDR3 is TGTGCCTGGAGTTCGGGGAACAATCAGCCCCAGCATTTT.

This clone was observed a handful of times. CDR3 DNA sequence: TGTGCCAGCAGCGTAGTAGGACCCTGGGGGGGTTACAATGAGCAGTTCTTC. It codes for CASSVVGPWGGYNEQFF. The rearrangement joins TRBV9 to TRBJ2-1, with 7 nucleotides matching TRBD2. The germline V gene has CDR1 SGDLS and CDR2 YYNGEE. With 0 bases clipped from V and 4 bases from J, the junction kept 10 bases outside the gene matches. The CDR3 covers 17 residues. Together with reference TRBV9 and TRBJ2-1, the CDR3 gives the full variable domain: DSGVTQTPKHLITATGQRVTLRCSPRSGDLSVYWYQQSLDQGLQFLIQYYNGEERAKGNILERFSAQQFPDLHSELNLSSLELGDSALYFCASSVVGPWGGYNEQFFGPGTRLTVL.

V gene TRBV9 combines with J gene TRBJ2-3, with 7 bases fitting TRBD1. The germline V gene encodes CDR1 SGDLS and CDR2 YYNGEE. The CDR3 contains 15 residues. V trimming: 3 bases; J trimming: 2 bases; junction bases outside the gene matches: 6. In nucleotides, the CDR3 is TGTGCCAGCAGCGATACCGGGACAGCCACAGATACGCAGTATTTT. It yields the protein CASSDTGTATDTQYF.

This clone was seen a few times. The chain is built from TRBV7-9 and TRBJ2-1; D may be TRBD1 (5 bases). The CDR3 is 12 amino acids. V lost 3 bases, J lost 9 bases, and 9 bases lay in between. Germline V gene data show CDR1 as SEHNR and CDR2 as FQNEAQ (reference sequence). The CDR3, as DNA: TGTGCCAGCAGCTTTCGACAGAGTGAGCAGTTCTTC. Translation gives CASSFRQSEQFF.

This clone has a handful of counts. The genes are TRBV7-2 and TRBJ2-7; D unclear. Per the germline V gene, CDR1 is SGHTA and CDR2 is FQGNSA. This CDR3 comprises 13 residues. The germline V and J ends were trimmed by 5 bases and 1 base, with 9 bases remaining between them. The CDR3 reads CASSGVQSYEQYF. The CDR3 DNA is TGTGCCAGCAGCGGGGTACAATCCTACGAGCAGTACTTC.

The sample holds a few counts of this clone. The CDR3 DNA reads as TGTGCCAGCAGCGCGGGACAGCGAGAGACCCAGTACTTC. This translates into CASSAGQRETQYF. The chain joins TRBV2 to TRBJ2-5; maybe TRBD1 (7 bases). CDR1 and CDR2 (germline): SNHLY, FYNNEI. The CDR3 loop spans 13 amino acids. Trimming pared 6 bases from V and 4 bases from J, leaving 12 bases between.

This clone was seen more than once but under ten times. The chain couples TRBV28 to TRBJ2-2, with 7 bases aligning to TRBD1. CDR3 length: 16 amino acids. The ends lost 5 bases at V and 4 bases at J; junction bases unmatched: 10. CDR1 is MDHEN and CDR2 is SYDVKM in the germline V gene. CDR3 nucleotide sequence: TGTGCCAGCAGTAGTTTGGGACAGTGGGTCACCGGGGAGCTGTTTTTT. It is translated as CASSSLGQWVTGELFF.

This clone was seen only a few times. This chain connects TRBV28 to TRBJ2-3; D might be TRBD2 (5 bases). Trimming shortened V by 6 bases and J by 0 bases, and 7 bases separated the two germline ends. CDR3 length: 13 residues. CDR1 and CDR2 (germline): MDHEN, SYDVKM. The CDR3 sequence: CASRRASTDTQYF. The DNA for the CDR3 is TGTGCCAGCAGGAGGGCTAGCACAGATACGCAGTATTTT.

The rearrangement links TRBV7-8 to TRBJ2-7; the D gene is possibly TRBD1 (6 bases). The germline V gene has CDR1 SGHVS and CDR2 FQNEAQ. The CDR3 is made up of 13 amino acids. V dropped 5 bases and J dropped 8 bases, with 16 bases sitting between them. The CDR3 here is CASSLEAGGQQYF. CDR3 DNA sequence: TGTGCCAGCAGCCTAGAGGCTGGGGGCCAGCAGTACTTC. Full variable domain (missing parts from reference TRBV7-8 and TRBJ2-7): GAGVSQSPRYKVAKRGQDVALRCDPISGHVSLFWYQQALGQGPEFLTYFQNEAQLDKSGLPSDRFFAERPEGSVSTLKIQRTQQEDSAVYLCASSLEAGGQQYFGPGTRLTVT.

This clone turned up a few times. The CDR3 DNA reads TGTGCCAGCAGTTACGACAGGTACAATGAGCAGTTCTTC. The encoded protein is CASSYDRYNEQFF. The chain joins TRBV7-9 to TRBJ2-1; D possibly corresponds to TRBD1 (6 bases). The CDR3 has 13 residues. V dropped 6 bases and J dropped 4 bases, with 10 bases sitting between them. Germline V lookup: CDR1 SEHNR, CDR2 FQNEAQ (reference sequence).

Turning to this clone: One end of the junction varies from germline; a read error may be responsible. The chain joins TRBV7-7 to TRBJ2-7, with 9 bases identical to TRBD1. There are 15 residues in the CDR3. Germline assignment: CDR1 SSHAT and CDR2 FNYEAQ (reference sequence). The CDR3, as DNA: TGTGCTAGCAGCTTAGGCGCCGGGACAGGGTACGAGCAGTACTTC. Translating it yields CASSLGAGTGYEQYF.

The CDR3 loop is CASSFVGPPGDYEQYF. Here the CDR3 DNA reads TGTGCCAGCAGCTTCGTAGGGCCCCCAGGCGACTACGAGCAGTACTTC. The chain uses TRBV7-2 and TRBJ2-7; D not resolved. This CDR3 region has 16 residues. Germline CDR1 is SGHTA and CDR2 is FQGNSA. Trimming removed 3 bases at V and 3 bases at J, with 18 bases between. The whole variable domain, filled in from reference TRBV7-2 and TRBJ2-7, reads GAGVSQSPSNKVTEKGKDVELRCDPISGHTALYWYRQSLGQGLEFLIYFQGNSAPDKSGLPSDRFSAERTGGSVSTLTIQRTQQEDSAVYLCASSFVGPPGDYEQYFGPGTRLTVT.

The DNA of the CDR3 is TGTGCCAGCACCCGTGGCAACACAGATACGCAGTATTTT. It translates to CASTRGNTDTQYF. This chain links TRBV6-5 with TRBJ2-3; D not resolved. Trimming took 7 bases from V and 2 from J, leaving 10 bases between them. CDR3 size: 13 residues. Looked up from germline, CDR1 is MNHEY and CDR2 is SVGAGI.

J is TRBJ2-7 and V is TRBV7-9, with unresolved D. There are 14 residues in the CDR3. CDR1 is SEHNR and CDR2 is FQNEAQ in the germline V gene (reference sequence). Trimming took off 1 base at V and 1 base at J, with 8 bases between the two ends. This chain's CDR3 is CASSLGGGSYEQYV. In DNA, the CDR3 is TGTGCCAGCAGCTTAGGAGGTGGGTCCTACGAGCAGTACGTC.